Listed below are T cell receptor beta chains from one sample, sequenced in a study of T-cell reconstitution after alpha-beta-depleted transplantation in children. MiXCR, applied by TCRdb to the PCR reads, yields one record per CDR3 protein. This table holds 450,000 to 700,000 distinct CDR3 sequences, roughly 27% found once. The specimen was PBMCs, collected before TCRalphabeta/CD19-depleted stem cell transplant. The receptors originated from a boy in the first two years of life with Wiskott-Aldrich syndrome, due to receive a stem cell transplant. The CDR3 runs from the conserved cysteine through the conserved F or W. D genes are given only for firm matches. Clone size is stated in some rows and not others, as once, few, many or a class when expanded.

j_gene,abundance,d_gene,v_gene,CDR3nt,CDR3aa
TRBJ2-7,NA,TRBD1,TRBV2,TGTGCCAGCACAGGACAGGGGGCTAACGAGCAGTACTTC,CASTGQGANEQYF
TRBJ1-5,many,NA,TRBV6-5,TGTGCCAGCAATCCCGGGGGGGGTAGCAATCAGCCCCAGCATTTT,CASNPGGGSNQPQHF
TRBJ2-1,few,TRBD2,TRBV7-6,TGTGCCAGCAGCCTACGTACGAGCGGACTAGCGGGAGAGATCTACAATGAGCAGTTCTTC,CASSLRTSGLAGEIYNEQFF
TRBJ2-3,few,NA,TRBV6-1,TGTGCCAGCAGTGATTCCTATACAGATACGCAGTATTTT,CASSDSYTDTQYF
TRBJ2-2,NA,NA,TRBV5-5,TGTGCCAGCAGCTTGGCGGTAGGGTCCGGGGAGCTGTTTTTT,CASSLAVGSGELFF
TRBJ2-1,NA,NA,TRBV5-6,TGTGCCAGCAAGGACCCGGGCCGGGATGAGCAGTTCTTC,CASKDPGRDEQFF
TRBJ2-4,once,NA,TRBV27,TGTGCCAGCAGTCCGTTAGCCAAAAACATTCAGTACTTC,CASSPLAKNIQYF
TRBJ2-7,few,NA,TRBV10-3,TGTGCCATCAGTGAGGGTTTCTCCTACGAGCAGTACTTC,CAISEGFSYEQYF
TRBJ2-1,NA,TRBD2,TRBV7-3,TGTGCCAGCAGCTCTACTAGCGGGAGGATGAATGAGCAGTTCTTC,CASSSTSGRMNEQFF
TRBJ2-5,NA,NA,TRBV10-3,TGTGCCATCAGTGGAGGGATGGAGACCCAGTACTTC,CAISGGMETQYF
TRBJ2-1,many,NA,TRBV7-9,TGTGCCAGCAGCTTAGAGATTGGAGAGCAGTTCTTC,CASSLEIGEQFF
TRBJ2-7,NA,NA,TRBV18,TGTGCCAGCTCACCACGGGACATTGGCCCCTACGAGCAGTACTTC,CASSPRDIGPYEQYF
TRBJ2-1,NA,NA,TRBV5-1,TGCGCCAGCAGCTTGGCACTAGGGCCCCACAATGAGCAGTTCTTC,CASSLALGPHNEQFF
TRBJ2-1,NA,TRBD2,TRBV5-1,TGCGCCAGCAGCATACTAGCGGGACGATACAATGAGCAGTTCTTC,CASSILAGRYNEQFF
TRBJ2-7,once,TRBD1,TRBV9,TGTGCCAGCAGCGCGAGACAGGGGGCTGGTTACGAGCAGTACTTC,CASSARQGAGYEQYF
TRBJ2-5,few,NA,TRBV29-1,TGCAGCGTTCGCCTTACTTTGGAGACCCAGTACTTC,CSVRLTLETQYF
TRBJ2-7,NA,NA,TRBV28,TGTGCCAGCAGTTTTATGGGGGGCGCGGTCGAGCAGTACTTC,CASSFMGGAVEQYF
TRBJ2-7,few,NA,TRBV29-1,TGCAGCGTTCTTGGCGGGAAGAGGACCTACGAGCAGTACTTC,CSVLGGKRTYEQYF
TRBJ1-1,NA,NA,TRBV4-1,TGCGCCAGCAGTACCGCCCGGGACACACGACCGGCTTACACTGAAGCTTTCTTT,CASSTARDTRPAYTEAFF
TRBJ2-5,NA,NA,TRBV5-1,TGCGCCAGCAGCCGAAAGACGCTTACGACGGACCAAGAGACCCAGTACTTC,CASSRKTLTTDQETQYF
TRBJ1-2,NA,NA,TRBV27,TGTGCCAGCAGTCCGACGGGCACCTGGACCAACTATGGCTACACCTTC,CASSPTGTWTNYGYTF
TRBJ1-1,few,TRBD1,TRBV3-1,TGTGCCAGCAGCCAAGCGGGACAGGCGGCTTTCTTT,CASSQAGQAAFF
TRBJ1-2,NA,TRBD1,TRBV5-1,TGCGCCAGCAGCCCACAGGGGGCAAGCTATGGCTACACCTTC,CASSPQGASYGYTF
TRBJ2-7,NA,TRBD1,TRBV3-1,TGTGCCAGCAGCCATGTTTCAGGGACAGGGGGCTACGAGCAGTACTTC,CASSHVSGTGGYEQYF
TRBJ1-5,few,TRBD1,TRBV5-5,TGTGCCAGCAGCTCAATGACAGGGGGCTCTTTTCAGCCCCAGCATTTT,CASSSMTGGSFQPQHF
TRBJ2-5,NA,TRBD2,TRBV27,TGTGCCAGCAGTTTTCAGCCTAGCGGGCAAGAGACCCAGTACTTC,CASSFQPSGQETQYF
TRBJ1-6,NA,TRBD1,TRBV11-2,TGTGCCAGCAGCCTAAACCGGGACAGGGGGCTGAATTCACCCCTCCACTTT,CASSLNRDRGLNSPLHF
TRBJ2-1,many,NA,TRBV5-1,TGTGCCAGCAGTTTAGGGGCGGGAAATGAGCAGTTCTTC,CASSLGAGNEQFF
TRBJ2-7,NA,NA,TRBV9,TGTGCCAGCAGCGCCGACGGACAGCCCTACTCCTACGAGCAGTACTTC,CASSADGQPYSYEQYF
TRBJ2-7,NA,TRBD1,TRBV20-1,TGCAGTGCTAGAGAGGGACAGGCCTTCTACGAGCAGTACTTC,CSAREGQAFYEQYF
TRBJ2-7,NA,TRBD1,TRBV5-1,TGCGCCAGCAGCTTGGGACAGGGGGGTCAATTTGGCGGGGACTCCTACGAGCAGTACTTC,CASSLGQGGQFGGDSYEQYF
TRBJ2-1,few,NA,TRBV7-6,TGTGCCAGCAGCCAAGCTAGGGGAGGTTCGGACAATGAGCAGTTCTTC,CASSQARGGSDNEQFF
TRBJ2-3,NA,NA,TRBV11-2,TGTGCCAGCAGCTTAGTGAGGCCCTGGAGGGGTTATGCAGATACGCAGTATTTT,CASSLVRPWRGYADTQYF
TRBJ2-2,few,NA,TRBV12-3/TRBV12-4,TGTGCCAGCAGCCTTTCATCAAACAACGGGGAGCTGTTTTTT,CASSLSSNNGELFF
TRBJ1-1,few,NA,TRBV7-9,TGTGCCAGCAGCTCCTCAGGGGTGAGCACTGAAGCTTTCTTT,CASSSSGVSTEAFF
TRBJ2-1,NA,TRBD2,TRBV7-2,TGTGCCAGCAGCCCCGGACTAGCCGTGGGTGAGCAGTTCTTC,CASSPGLAVGEQFF
TRBJ2-2,NA,NA,TRBV18,TGTGCCAGCTCACCACGGACAAGCAACACCGGGGAGCTGTTTTTT,CASSPRTSNTGELFF
TRBJ2-3,NA,TRBD2,TRBV20-1,TGCAGTGCTAGAGTCACTAGCGGGAGACCAGATACGCAGTATTTT,CSARVTSGRPDTQYF
TRBJ1-5,few,NA,TRBV27,TGTGCCAGCAGCATACGGGGAGGGGTTCGCAATCAGCCCCAGCATTTT,CASSIRGGVRNQPQHF